This T cell receptor beta chain was identified in a study of tumor and adjacent non-tumor tissue in lung cancer (dated by TCRdb to 2017 to 2018). Regarding the study in general: Of the cohort, about a dozen patients had adenocarcinoma, 2 had squamous cell carcinoma and 1 had small cell lung cancer. Sequencing generated a total of approximately 130 million productive TCRbeta reads, averaging around 4.2 million reads per sample. For each patient, one tumor sample and one normal lung sample were taken, giving about 29 paired specimens that underwent TCRbeta CDR3 sequencing. Bulk TCRbeta repertoires were compared between lung tumor tissue and matched distant non-tumor lung tissue obtained from approximately 16 lung cancer patients. The approximately 15 enrolled patients, of whom some 10 were men and 5 were women, were aged about 30 to 80 years and were diagnosed with TNM stage I to III disease.

Inclusive of the bounding cysteine and phenylalanine, the CDR3 is 14 residues long. CDR3 DNA only is kept here, 42 bases in frame from base 1. Reading the germline V gene (reference sequence) gives CDR1 SGHNT and CDR2 YYREEE. The library was obtained by multiplex PCR. Sequencing relied on an Illumina HiSeq 2500. Following protocols modified from ARM-PCR, the researchers constructed TCRbeta libraries through three rounds of nested PCR with primers (Table S4). Before sequencing, PCR products of 200-500 bp were excised from the gel and purified with the QIAquick gel extraction kit. As for the authors' bioinformatics: Reads were cleaned with Trimmomatic, merged with FLASH into complete CDR3 sequences, and assigned to V(D)J germline segments with MiTCR. VDJtools was used to compute clonal diversity as the inverse Simpson's index. A read counted as productive if the sequence was in-frame and lacked a premature stop codon. TCRdb itself trimmed the public reads at Q25 with fastp, ran MiXCR and retained productive beta chains. Each CDR3 protein appears once, grouped with its most common genes and DNA. In this record, the V and J calls reflect TCRdb's handling and not the investigators' own analysis. This sample holds approximately 62,000 distinct CDR3 sequences; about 63% were observed only once. The ten largest clones represent around 33% of the sample.

General findings and caveats noted by the study authors: The methods do not name the sequencing platform or mention unique molecular identifiers. TCR diversity was significantly higher in younger patients, and higher tumor TCR diversity was associated with shorter overall and disease-free survival. Only around 16 patients were in the cohort, and the authors stated that larger samples and more detailed clinical data are needed. Peripheral blood was not sequenced, so blood TCRbeta repertoires in these lung cancer patients were not examined. Tumor tissue showed significantly higher TCR diversity (inverse Simpson) than normal lung tissue, at roughly 390 vs 170 (P = 0.0075, Mann-Whitney U test). A significantly larger cumulative share of the repertoire was made up by the top 100 clones in normal lung than in tumor tissue.

Points on this clonotype: This receptor's antigen is unknown. A junction boundary mismatches the germline segment, possibly from a read error.

RNA was extracted from bulk unsorted tissue and checked for quality with a NanoDrop ND-1000 and an Agilent 2100. Normal lung samples were distant non-tumor tissue taken more than 3 cm from the tumor edge. Donors were newly diagnosed lung cancer patients admitted for thoracic surgery in China between August and November 2014, without prior chemotherapy. The study excluded patients who had received radiotherapy or chemotherapy before or who had another cancer at the same time. Surgical tissue pieces of about 1-2.1 cm3 were preserved in RNAlater solution and were kept at -80 degrees C until use. The sequencing sample was made of distant non-tumor lung tissue. The origin of this receptor is an older man with non-small cell lung cancer. Rearrangement joined TRBV5-4 to TRBJ2-5; no D segment can be confidently identified. Read as DNA, the sequence is TGTGCCAGCAGCTTTACGGGCAACCAAGGGACCCAGTACTTC. Its coded protein is CASSFTGNQGTQYF.